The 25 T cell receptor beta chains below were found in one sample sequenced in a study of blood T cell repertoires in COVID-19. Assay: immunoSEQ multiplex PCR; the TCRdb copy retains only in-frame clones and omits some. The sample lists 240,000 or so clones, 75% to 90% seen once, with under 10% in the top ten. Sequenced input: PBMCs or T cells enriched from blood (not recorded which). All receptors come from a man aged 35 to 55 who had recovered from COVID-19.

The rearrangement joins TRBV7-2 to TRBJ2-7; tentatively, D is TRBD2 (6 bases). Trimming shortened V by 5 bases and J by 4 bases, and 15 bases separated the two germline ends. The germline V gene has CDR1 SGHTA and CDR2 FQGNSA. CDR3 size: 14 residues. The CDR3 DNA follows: TGTGCCAGCAGCAACGCGGGAACCCTATACGAGCAGTACTTC. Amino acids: CASSNAGTLYEQYF.

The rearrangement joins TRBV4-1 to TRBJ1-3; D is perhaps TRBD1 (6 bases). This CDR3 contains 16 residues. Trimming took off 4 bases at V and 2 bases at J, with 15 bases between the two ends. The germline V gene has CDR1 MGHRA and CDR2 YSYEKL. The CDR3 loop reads CASSPLSWTAGNTIYF. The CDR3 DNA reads TGCGCCAGCAGCCCCCTGAGCTGGACAGCTGGAAACACCATATATTTT.

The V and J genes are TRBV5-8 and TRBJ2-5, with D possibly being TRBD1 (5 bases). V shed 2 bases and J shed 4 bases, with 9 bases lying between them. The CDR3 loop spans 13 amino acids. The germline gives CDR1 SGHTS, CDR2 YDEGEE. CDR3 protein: CASSLQVGETQYF. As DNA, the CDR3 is TGTGCCAGCAGCTTACAGGTTGGAGAGACCCAGTACTTC.

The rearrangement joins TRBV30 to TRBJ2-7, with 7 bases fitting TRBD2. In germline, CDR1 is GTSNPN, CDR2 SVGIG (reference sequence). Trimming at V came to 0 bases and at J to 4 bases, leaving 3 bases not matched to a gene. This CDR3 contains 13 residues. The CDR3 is CAWSVPGGYEQYF. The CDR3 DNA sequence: TGTGCCTGGAGTGTACCCGGGGGGTACGAGCAGTACTTC.

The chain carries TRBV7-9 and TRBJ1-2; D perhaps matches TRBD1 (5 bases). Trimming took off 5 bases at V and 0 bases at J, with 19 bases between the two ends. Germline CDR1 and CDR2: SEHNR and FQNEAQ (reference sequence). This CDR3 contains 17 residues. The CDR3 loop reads CASSDTGGDFPNYGYTF. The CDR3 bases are TGTGCCAGCAGCGATACTGGAGGGGATTTCCCTAACTATGGCTACACCTTC.

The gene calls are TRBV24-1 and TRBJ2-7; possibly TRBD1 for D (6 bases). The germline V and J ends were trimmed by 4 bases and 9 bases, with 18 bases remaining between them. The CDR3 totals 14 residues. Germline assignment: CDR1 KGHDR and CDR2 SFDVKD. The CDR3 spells CATSDYLGHQGQYF. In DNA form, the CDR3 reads TGTGCCACCAGTGACTACCTGGGACATCAGGGGCAGTACTTC.

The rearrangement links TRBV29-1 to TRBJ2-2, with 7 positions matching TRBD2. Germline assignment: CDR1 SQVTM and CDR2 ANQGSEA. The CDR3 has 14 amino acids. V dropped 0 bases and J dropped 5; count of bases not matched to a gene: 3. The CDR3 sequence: CSVEDGGGTGELFF. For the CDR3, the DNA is TGCAGCGTTGAAGATGGGGGAGGGACCGGGGAGCTGTTTTTT.

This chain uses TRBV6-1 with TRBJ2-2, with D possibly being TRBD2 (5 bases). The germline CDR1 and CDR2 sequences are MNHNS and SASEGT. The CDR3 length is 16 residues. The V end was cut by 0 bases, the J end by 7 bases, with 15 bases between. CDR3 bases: TGTGCCAGCAGTGAAGCGCTCGGAGGTCGGAACGGGGAGCTGTTTTTT. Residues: CASSEALGGRNGELFF.

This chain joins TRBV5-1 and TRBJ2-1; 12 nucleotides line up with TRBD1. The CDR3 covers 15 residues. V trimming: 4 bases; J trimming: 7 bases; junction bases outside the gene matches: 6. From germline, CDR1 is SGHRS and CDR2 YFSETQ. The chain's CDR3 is CASSDRDRGRNEQFF. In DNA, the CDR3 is TGCGCCAGCAGCGACCGGGACAGGGGGCGGAATGAGCAGTTCTTC.

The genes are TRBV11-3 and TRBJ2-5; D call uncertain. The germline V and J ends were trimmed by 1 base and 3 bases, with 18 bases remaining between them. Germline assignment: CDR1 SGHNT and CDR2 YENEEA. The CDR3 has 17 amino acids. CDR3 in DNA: TGTGCCAGCAGCTTAGCGGGTCCTTGGCGCAGAGAAGAGACCCAGTACTTC. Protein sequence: CASSLAGPWRREETQYF.

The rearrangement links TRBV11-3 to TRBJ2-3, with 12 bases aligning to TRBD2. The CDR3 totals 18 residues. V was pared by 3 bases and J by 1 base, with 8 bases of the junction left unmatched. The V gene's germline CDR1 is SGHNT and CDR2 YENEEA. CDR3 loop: CASSFRLAGGFGTDTQYF. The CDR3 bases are TGTGCCAGCAGCTTTCGCCTAGCGGGGGGGTTTGGCACAGATACGCAGTATTTT.

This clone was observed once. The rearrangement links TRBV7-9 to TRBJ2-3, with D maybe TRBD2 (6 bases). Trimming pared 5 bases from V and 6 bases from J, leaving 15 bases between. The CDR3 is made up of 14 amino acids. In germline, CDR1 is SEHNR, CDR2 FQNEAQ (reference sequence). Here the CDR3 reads CASSRSGDWDTQYF. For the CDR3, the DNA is TGTGCCAGCAGCCGATCGGGGGATTGGGATACGCAGTATTTT.

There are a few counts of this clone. The DNA of the CDR3 is TGTGCCAGTAGTAGGACAGGGGCACTTAGCTATGGCTACACCTTC. This sequence encodes CASSRTGALSYGYTF. The rearrangement links TRBV19 to TRBJ1-2, with TRBD1 matching over 9 bases. Germline V gene lookup returns CDR1 LNHDA and CDR2 SQIVND (reference sequence). The CDR3 extends over 15 amino acids. Trimming cost V 4 bases and J 4 bases; bases outside gene matches: 7.

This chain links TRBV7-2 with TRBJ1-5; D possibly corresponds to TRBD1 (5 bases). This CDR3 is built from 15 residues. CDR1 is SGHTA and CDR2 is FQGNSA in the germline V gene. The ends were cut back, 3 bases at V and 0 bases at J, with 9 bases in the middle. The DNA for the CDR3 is TGTGCCAGCAGCTTTTTCAGGGATAGCAATCAGCCCCAGCATTTT. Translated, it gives CASSFFRDSNQPQHF. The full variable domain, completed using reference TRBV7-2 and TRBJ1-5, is GAGVSQSPSNKVTEKGKDVELRCDPISGHTALYWYRQSLGQGLEFLIYFQGNSAPDKSGLPSDRFSAERTGGSVSTLTIQRTQQEDSAVYLCASSFFRDSNQPQHFGDGTRLSIL.

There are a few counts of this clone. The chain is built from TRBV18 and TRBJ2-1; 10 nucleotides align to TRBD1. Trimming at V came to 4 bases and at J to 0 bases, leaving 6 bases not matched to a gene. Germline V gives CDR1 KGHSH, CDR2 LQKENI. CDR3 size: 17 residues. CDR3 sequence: CASSLGQGPTSYNEQFF. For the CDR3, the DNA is TGTGCCAGCTCACTGGGACAGGGGCCAACCTCCTACAATGAGCAGTTCTTC.

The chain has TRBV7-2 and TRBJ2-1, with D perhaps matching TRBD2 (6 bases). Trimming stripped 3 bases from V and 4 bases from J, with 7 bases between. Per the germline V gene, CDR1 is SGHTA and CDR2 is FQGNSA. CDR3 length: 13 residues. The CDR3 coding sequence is TGTGCCAGCAGCTTCGGGGGATACAATGAGCAGTTCTTC. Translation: CASSFGGYNEQFF.

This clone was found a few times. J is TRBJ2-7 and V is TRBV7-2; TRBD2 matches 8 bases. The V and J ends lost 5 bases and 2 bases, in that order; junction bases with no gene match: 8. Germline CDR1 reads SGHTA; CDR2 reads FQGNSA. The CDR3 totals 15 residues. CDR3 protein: CASSPSGRVPYEQYF. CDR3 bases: TGTGCCAGCAGCCCAAGCGGGAGAGTACCCTACGAGCAGTACTTC.

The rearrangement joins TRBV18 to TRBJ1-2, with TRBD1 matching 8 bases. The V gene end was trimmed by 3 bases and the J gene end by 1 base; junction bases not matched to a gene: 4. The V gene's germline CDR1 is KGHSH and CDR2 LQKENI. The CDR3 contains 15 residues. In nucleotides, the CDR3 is TGTGCCAGCTCACCGATACAGGGGGGTAACTATGGCTACACCTTC. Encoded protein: CASSPIQGGNYGYTF.

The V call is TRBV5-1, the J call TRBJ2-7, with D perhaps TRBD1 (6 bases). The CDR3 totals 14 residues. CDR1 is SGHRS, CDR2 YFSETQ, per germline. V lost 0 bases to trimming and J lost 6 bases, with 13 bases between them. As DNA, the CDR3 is TGCGCCAGCAGCTTGGTGGCAGGGGCCTCCGAGCAGTACTTC. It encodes CASSLVAGASEQYF. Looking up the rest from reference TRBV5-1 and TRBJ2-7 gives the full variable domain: KAGVTQTPRYLIKTRGQQVTLSCSPISGHRSVSWYQQTPGQGLQFLFEYFSETQRNKGNFPGRFSGRQFSNSRSEMNVSTLELGDSALYLCASSLVAGASEQYFGPGTRLTVT.

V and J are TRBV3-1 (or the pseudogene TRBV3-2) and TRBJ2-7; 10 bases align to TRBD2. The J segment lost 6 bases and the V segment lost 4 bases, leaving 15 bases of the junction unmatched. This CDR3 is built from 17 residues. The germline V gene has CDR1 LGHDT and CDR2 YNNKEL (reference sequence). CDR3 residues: CASSPANGLAGAVEQYF. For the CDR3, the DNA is TGTGCCAGCAGCCCCGCAAACGGGCTAGCGGGAGCGGTCGAGCAGTACTTC.

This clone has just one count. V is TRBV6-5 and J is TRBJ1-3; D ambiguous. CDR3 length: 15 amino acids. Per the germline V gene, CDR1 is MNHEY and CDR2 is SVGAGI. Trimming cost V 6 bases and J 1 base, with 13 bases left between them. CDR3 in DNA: TGTGCCAGCAGCCCCATCGGAGGGTCTGGAAACACCATATATTTT. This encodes CASSPIGGSGNTIYF.

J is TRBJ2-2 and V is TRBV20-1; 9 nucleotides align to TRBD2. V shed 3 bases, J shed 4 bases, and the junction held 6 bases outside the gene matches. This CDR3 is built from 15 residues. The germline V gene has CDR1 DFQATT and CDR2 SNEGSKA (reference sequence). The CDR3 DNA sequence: TGCAGTGCTAGTCTCGCGGGGGGGGGCACCGGGGAGCTGTTTTTT. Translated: CSASLAGGGTGELFF.

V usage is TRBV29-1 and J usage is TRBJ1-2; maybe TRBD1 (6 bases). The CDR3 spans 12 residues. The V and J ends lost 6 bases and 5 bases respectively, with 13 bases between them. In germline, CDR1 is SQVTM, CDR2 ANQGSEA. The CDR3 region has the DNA TGCAGCGTGTTGACAGGAATTTATGGCTACACCTTC. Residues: CSVLTGIYGYTF.

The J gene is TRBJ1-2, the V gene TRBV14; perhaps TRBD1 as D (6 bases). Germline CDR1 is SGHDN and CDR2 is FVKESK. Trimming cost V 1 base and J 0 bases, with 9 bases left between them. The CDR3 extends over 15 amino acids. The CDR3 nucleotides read TGTGCCAGCAGCCAAGTCAGGGGAGCTAACTATGGCTACACCTTC. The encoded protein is CASSQVRGANYGYTF.

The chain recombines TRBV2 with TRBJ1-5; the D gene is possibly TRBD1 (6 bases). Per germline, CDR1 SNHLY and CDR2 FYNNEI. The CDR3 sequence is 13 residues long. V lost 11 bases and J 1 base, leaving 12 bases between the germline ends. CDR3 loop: CAGGAASNQPQHF. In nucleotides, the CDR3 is TGTGCCGGGGGGGCGGCGAGCAATCAGCCCCAGCATTTT.